This T cell receptor beta chain appears in the sequencing data of a study of cytomegalovirus exposure and HLA in healthy donors. Study-wide background: Researchers found that less than 90% of 350 to 500 genotyped donors fell within the Caucasian-associated ancestry cluster.

The V segment lost 0 bases and the J segment 3 bases; nucleotides outside the gene matches: 2. Germline loops: CDR1 SGHKS, CDR2 YYEKEE (reference sequence). The CDR3 is 15 residues long. Of note for this clone: Its antigen is not identified.

The PCR ran on 60 Vbeta and 13 Jbeta primers. Assay used: immunoSEQ multiplex PCR; TCRdb lists only in-frame clones, some missing. Of about 130,000 clones listed, approximately 80% are singletons. Study results and limitations: The CMV antigen specificity of three CMV-associated chains was confirmed through in vitro analysis. Reported findings show TCR beta sequences accurately forecast HLA-A and HLA-B alleles in most subjects.

The TCR comes from a man aged 30 to 39 in good health and CMV-seronegative. Source material: PBMCs. V is TRBV5-5 and J is TRBJ2-7, with TRBD2 identical over 11 bases. The DNA for the CDR3 is TGTGCCAGCAGCTTGGCCGGGACTAGCGGCTACGAGCAGTACTTC. This translates into CASSLAGTSGYEQYF.